This TCR beta chain was observed in a study of cytomegalovirus exposure and HLA in healthy donors. The study's findings and limits: Clonal expansion, a later analysis showed, was greater in HLA-associated TCR beta chains than in equally common others.

Comments on this clone: Its antigen is not identified.

Use of 60 Vbeta and 13 Jbeta primers characterized the PCR. Sequencing was performed with immunoSEQ multiplex PCR; in TCRdb, only in-frame clones are kept and a portion is missing. Of about 130,000 clones detected, around 72% appear once; the ten largest clones hold around 4.1%. Sequenced sample: PBMCs. The receptor comes from a man aged 18 to 29 in good health and CMV-seropositive.

CDR3 in amino acids: CASGDRGLKELFF. CDR3 sequence (DNA): TGTGCCAGCGGGGACAGGGGGCTGAAGGAGCTGTTTTTT. This rearrangement joins TRBV6-1 to TRBJ2-2; 12 nucleotides match TRBD1. The CDR3 consists of 13 residues. Germline CDR1 MNHNS, CDR2 SASEGT. The ends lost 8 bases at V and 10 bases at J; junction bases unmatched: 5.